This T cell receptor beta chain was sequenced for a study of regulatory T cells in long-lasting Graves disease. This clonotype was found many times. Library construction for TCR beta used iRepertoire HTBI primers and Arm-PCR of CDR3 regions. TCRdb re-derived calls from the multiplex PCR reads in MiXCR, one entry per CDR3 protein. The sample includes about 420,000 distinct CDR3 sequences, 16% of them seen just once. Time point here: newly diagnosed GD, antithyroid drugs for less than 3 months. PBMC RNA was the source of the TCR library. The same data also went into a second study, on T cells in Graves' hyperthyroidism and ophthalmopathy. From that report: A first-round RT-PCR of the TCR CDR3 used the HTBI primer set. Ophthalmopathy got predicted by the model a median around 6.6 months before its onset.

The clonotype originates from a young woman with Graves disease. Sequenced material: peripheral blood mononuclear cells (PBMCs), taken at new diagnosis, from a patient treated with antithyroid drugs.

The CDR3 protein is CASSYQGVQYF. CDR3 nucleotides: TGTGCCAGCAGTTACCAGGGAGTGCAGTACTTC. The V call is TRBV6-5, the J call TRBJ2-7, with D possibly being TRBD1 or TRBD2 (5 bases each). Deletions cut 2 bases from V and 9 bases from J, with 8 bases between. CDR3 length: 11 amino acids. CDR1 and CDR2 (germline): MNHEY, SVGAGI.